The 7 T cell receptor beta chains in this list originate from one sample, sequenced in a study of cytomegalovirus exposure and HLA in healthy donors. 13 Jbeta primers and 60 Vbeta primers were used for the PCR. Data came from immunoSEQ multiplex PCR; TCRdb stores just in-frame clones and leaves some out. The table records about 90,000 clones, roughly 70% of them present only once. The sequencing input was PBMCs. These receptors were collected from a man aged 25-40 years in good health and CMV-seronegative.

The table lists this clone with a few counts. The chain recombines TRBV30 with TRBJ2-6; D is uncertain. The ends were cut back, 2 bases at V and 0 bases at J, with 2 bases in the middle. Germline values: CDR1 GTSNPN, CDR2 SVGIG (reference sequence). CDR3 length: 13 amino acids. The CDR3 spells CAWSYSGANVLTF. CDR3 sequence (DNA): TGTGCCTGGAGTTACTCTGGGGCCAACGTCCTGACTTTC.

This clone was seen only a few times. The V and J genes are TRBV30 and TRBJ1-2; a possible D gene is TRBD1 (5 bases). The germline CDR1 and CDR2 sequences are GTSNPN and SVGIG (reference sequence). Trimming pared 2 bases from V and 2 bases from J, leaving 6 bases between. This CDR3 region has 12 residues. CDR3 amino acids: CAWSRGNYGYTF. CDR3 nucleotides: TGTGCCTGGAGTCGGGGGAACTATGGCTACACCTTC.

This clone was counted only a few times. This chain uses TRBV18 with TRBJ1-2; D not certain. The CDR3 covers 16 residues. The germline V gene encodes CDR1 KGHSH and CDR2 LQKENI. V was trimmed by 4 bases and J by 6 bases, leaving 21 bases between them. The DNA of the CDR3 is TGTGCCAGCTCACGACGAATAATGCAGACCGGGGATGGCTACACCTTC. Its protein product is CASSRRIMQTGDGYTF.

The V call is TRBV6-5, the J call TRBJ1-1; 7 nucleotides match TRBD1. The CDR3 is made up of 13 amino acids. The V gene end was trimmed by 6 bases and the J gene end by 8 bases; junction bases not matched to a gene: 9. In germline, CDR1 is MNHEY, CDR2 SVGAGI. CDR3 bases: TGTGCCAGCAGCCCTATTCTCAGGGGGGAAGCTTTCTTT. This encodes CASSPILRGEAFF.

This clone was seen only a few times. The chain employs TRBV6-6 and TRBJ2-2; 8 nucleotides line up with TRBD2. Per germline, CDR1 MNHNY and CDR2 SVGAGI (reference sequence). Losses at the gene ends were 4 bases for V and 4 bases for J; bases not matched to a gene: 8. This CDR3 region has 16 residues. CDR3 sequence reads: CASSSVGGAGTGELFF. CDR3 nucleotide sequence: TGTGCCAGCAGTTCAGTCGGGGGGGCCGGCACCGGGGAGCTGTTTTTT.

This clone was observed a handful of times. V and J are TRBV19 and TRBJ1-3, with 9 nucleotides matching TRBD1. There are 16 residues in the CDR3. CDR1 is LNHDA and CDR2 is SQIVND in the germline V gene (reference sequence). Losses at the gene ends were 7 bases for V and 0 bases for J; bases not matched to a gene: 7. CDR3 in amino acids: CASIGTGLSSGNTIYF. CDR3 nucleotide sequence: TGTGCCAGTATTGGGACAGGGCTTAGCTCTGGAAACACCATATATTTT.

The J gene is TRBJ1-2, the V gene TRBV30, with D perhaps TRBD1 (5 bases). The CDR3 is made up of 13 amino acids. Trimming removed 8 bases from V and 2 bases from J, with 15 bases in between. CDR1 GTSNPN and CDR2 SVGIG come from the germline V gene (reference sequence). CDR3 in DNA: TGTGCCCCGTTGGACATCAGGAACTATGGCTACACCTTC. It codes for CAPLDIRNYGYTF.